A single sample is the source of the 24 T cell receptor beta chains below, sequenced in a study of cytomegalovirus exposure and HLA in healthy donors (dated by TCRdb to 2016 to 2017). Libraries came from the immunoSEQ multiplex PCR assay. For the multiplex PCR, a mixture combining 60 forward primers for TCR Vbeta segments and 13 reverse primers for TCR Jbeta segments was used. The table was pulled from immuneACCESS by TCRdb, which kept in-frame rearrangements only. Such tables lose some clones; where checked, under half of the loss comes from unresolved V genes, and the rest has no known cause. This sample gives 45,000 to 55,000 clones in total; around three quarters of them show up just once. Together, the top ten hold roughly 8% of the sample. Sequenced input: PBMCs. The receptors were sampled from a man younger than 45 in good health and CMV-seropositive.

The CDR3 nucleotides read TGTGCCAGCAGTTACTCAAGCGGCAGGAGAAACATTCAGTACTTC. This translates into CASSYSSGRRNIQYF. J is TRBJ2-4 and V is TRBV6-5; a possible D gene is TRBD2 (5 bases). The V end was cut by 0 bases, the J end by 6 bases, with 12 bases between. The germline V gene encodes CDR1 MNHEY and CDR2 SVGAGI. The CDR3 length is 15 residues.

The rearrangement joins TRBV7-3 to TRBJ2-1; TRBD1 is a possible D gene (6 bases). Deletions cut 1 base from V and 3 bases from J, with 19 bases between. CDR3 length: 18 residues. Germline V gene data show CDR1 as SGHTA and CDR2 as FQGTGA. CDR3 loop: CASSLRPGSGVGYNEQFF. As DNA, the CDR3 is TGTGCCAGCAGCTTAAGACCGGGGTCAGGGGTGGGCTACAATGAGCAGTTCTTC.

The genes are TRBV25-1 and TRBJ1-1, with a weak D call TRBD1 (5 bases). The CDR3 has 12 residues. The germline gives CDR1 MGHDK, CDR2 SYGVNS. V lost 4 bases to trimming and J lost 2 bases, with 5 bases between them. The CDR3 here is CASSGGNTEAFF. In DNA form, the CDR3 reads TGTGCCAGCAGTGGGGGCAACACTGAAGCTTTCTTT.

This clone was counted a few times. V usage is TRBV29-1 and J usage is TRBJ1-1; D gene ambiguous. Per germline, CDR1 SQVTM and CDR2 ANQGSEA. The CDR3 is 12 amino acids. The ends were cut back, 6 bases at V and 6 bases at J, with 14 bases in the middle. The CDR3: CSVVKNSAEAFF. CDR3 nucleotides: TGCAGCGTAGTTAAAAATTCAGCTGAAGCTTTCTTT. Complete variable domain (other parts from reference TRBV29-1 and TRBJ1-1): SAVISQKPSRDICQRGTSLTIQCQVDSQVTMMFWYRQQPGQSLTLIATANQGSEATYESGFVIDKFPISRPNLTFSTLTVSNMSPEDSSIYLCSVVKNSAEAFFGQGTRLTVV.

This sequence joins TRBV10-3 and TRBJ2-4; no clear D. The CDR3 sequence is 13 residues long. Trimming pared 6 bases from V and 10 bases from J, leaving 16 bases between. The germline V gene has CDR1 ENHRY and CDR2 SYGVKD. The CDR3 nucleotides are TGTGCCATCAGGAACGACGGCGGCCGGATTCAGTACTTC. Translating it yields CAIRNDGGRIQYF.

The V call is TRBV4-1, the J call TRBJ1-5; D is unresolved. There are 15 residues in the CDR3. Trimming stripped 0 bases from V and 11 bases from J, with 17 bases between. The germline gives CDR1 MGHRA, CDR2 YSYEKL. The CDR3 DNA reads as TGCGCCAGCAGCCAAGATTCTCCGGGTTTTACGGCCCAGCATTTT. Translated: CASSQDSPGFTAQHF.

This clone was seen only a few times. The chain links TRBV6-4 to TRBJ2-3, with 9 positions matching TRBD2. There are 16 residues in the CDR3. Trimming removed 0 bases from V and 5 bases from J; junction bases left unmatched: 6. Germline V lookup: CDR1 MRHNA, CDR2 SNTAGT. This chain's CDR3 is CASSDSAGGPLDTQYF. CDR3 nucleotide sequence: TGTGCCAGCAGTGACTCGGCGGGGGGGCCTCTAGATACGCAGTATTTT.

With regard to this clone: At one end the junction does not follow the germline gene, possibly because of a read error. The chain uses TRBV7-9 and TRBJ2-3; 7 nucleotides align to TRBD1. The germline gives CDR1 SEHNR, CDR2 FQNEAQ (reference sequence). The CDR3 is 16 residues long. This CDR3 is CSSSFLRQGNTDTQYF. The CDR3 DNA reads TGTTCCAGCAGCTTTCTCCGACAGGGCAATACAGATACGCAGTATTTT.

The chain has TRBV6-5 and TRBJ1-1; no clear D gene. Germline V gene sequence: CDR1 MNHEY, CDR2 SVGAGI. The CDR3 length is 11 residues. The ends were cut back, 4 bases at V and 4 bases at J, with 4 bases in the middle. The CDR3 is CASSFGTEAFF. CDR3 sequence (DNA): TGTGCCAGCAGTTTCGGCACTGAAGCTTTCTTT.

The chain is built from TRBV19 and TRBJ1-1; TRBD1 aligns across 9 bases. V gave up 4 bases and J gave up 2 bases; unmatched junction bases: 2. The V gene's germline CDR1 is LNHDA and CDR2 SQIVND (reference sequence). This CDR3 comprises 14 residues. Here the CDR3 reads CASSKDRGNTEAFF. The CDR3 DNA reads as TGTGCCAGTAGTAAGGACAGGGGAAACACTGAAGCTTTCTTT.

In this sample, this clone turned up once. The chain couples TRBV7-2 to TRBJ2-3; TRBD1 matches at 12 bases. CDR1 is SGHTA and CDR2 is FQGNSA in the germline V gene. Unmatched junction bases numbered 7, after V lost 4 bases and J lost 5 bases. The CDR3 extends over 16 amino acids. CDR3 in DNA: TGTGCCAGCAGCTCGCCCGGGACAGGGGGCAGAGATACGCAGTATTTT. The encoded protein is CASSSPGTGGRDTQYF.

The genes are TRBV7-9 and TRBJ2-6, with 7 bases fitting TRBD2. The trim removed 3 bases at V and 0 bases at J, leaving 2 bases unmatched. Germline CDR1 is SEHNR and CDR2 is FQNEAQ (reference sequence). The CDR3 sequence is 16 residues long. The CDR3 spells CASSFGGYSGANVLTF. CDR3 nucleotides: TGTGCCAGCAGCTTCGGGGGGTACTCTGGGGCCAACGTCCTGACTTTC.

The chain carries TRBV5-1 and TRBJ1-6; tentatively, D is TRBD1 (5 bases). V was trimmed by 4 bases and J by 8 bases, leaving 16 bases between them. CDR1 SGHRS and CDR2 YFSETQ come from the germline V gene. This CDR3 is 15 amino acids long. DNA of the CDR3: TGCGCCAGCAGCCCATCCGGGACGGGGGATTCACCCCTCCACTTT. It specifies CASSPSGTGDSPLHF.

The chain combines TRBV4-1 with TRBJ2-7, with TRBD1 identical over 9 bases. V lost 1 base to trimming and J lost 1 base; unmatched junction nucleotides: 5. In germline, CDR1 is MGHRA, CDR2 YSYEKL. There are 16 residues in the CDR3. The DNA of the CDR3 is TGCGCCAGCAGCCAAGTGTTCGGGACAGGGTCCTACGAGCAGTACTTC. The encoded protein is CASSQVFGTGSYEQYF.

The CDR3 loop is CASNGQGSGNQPQHF. CDR3 nucleotides: TGTGCCAGCAATGGACAGGGGAGTGGGAATCAGCCCCAGCATTTT. The rearrangement joins TRBV6-5 to TRBJ1-5; TRBD1 matches 9 bases. CDR1 is MNHEY, CDR2 SVGAGI, per germline. CDR3 length: 15 amino acids. Trimming took 7 bases from V and 4 from J; bases not matched to a gene: 8.

The V call is TRBV7-6, the J call TRBJ2-1; 8 nucleotides agree with TRBD1. J was trimmed by 2 bases and V by 3 bases; bases with no gene match: 15. CDR1 is SGHVS and CDR2 is FNYEAQ in the germline V gene. The CDR3 covers 19 residues. CDR3 loop: CASSFPPTGQADPYNEQFF. CDR3 coding DNA: TGTGCCAGCAGCTTCCCCCCCACGGGACAGGCCGACCCCTACAATGAGCAGTTCTTC.

The chain carries TRBV15 and TRBJ1-2, with 7 bases that match TRBD1. The trim removed 3 bases at V and 8 bases at J, leaving 3 bases unmatched. Per the germline V gene, CDR1 is LNHNV and CDR2 is YYDKDF (reference sequence). The CDR3 consists of 12 residues. CDR3 in DNA: TGTGCCACCAGCAGGACAGGGTTCGGCTACACCTTC. This translates into CATSRTGFGYTF.

This rearrangement joins TRBV18 to TRBJ2-1, with D possibly TRBD2 on 7 matching bases. The CDR3 is 19 amino acids. CDR1 is KGHSH and CDR2 is LQKENI in the germline V gene. V shed 0 bases and J shed 5 bases, with 23 bases lying between them. The DNA for the CDR3 is TGTGCCAGCTCACCACCGATTGTGAGGGGGGGTTTAGCCCACAATGAGCAGTTCTTC. Translated, it gives CASSPPIVRGGLAHNEQFF.

The chain combines TRBV6-1 with TRBJ2-1; tentative D call: TRBD2 (5 bases). Germline loops: CDR1 MNHNS, CDR2 SASEGT. This CDR3 has 14 residues. Between the trimmed V and J ends, which lost 7 bases and 8 bases, there was a span of 18 bases. For the CDR3, the DNA is TGTGCCAGCAAGGGTGGTGGGCAGAGGGATGAGCAGTTCTTC. Translation gives CASKGGGQRDEQFF.

Only one count was recorded for this clone. V and J are TRBV27 and TRBJ1-2; 7 nucleotides match TRBD1. Germline CDR1 is MNHEY and CDR2 is SMNVEV (reference sequence). The CDR3 runs 16 residues. With V trimmed by 2 bases and J by 8 bases, 14 bases remained unmatched. CDR3 DNA: TGTGCCAGCAGTTTACGAGAGGGGGCGTTTAGAAACGGCTACACCTTC. Protein: CASSLREGAFRNGYTF.

J is TRBJ2-5 and V is TRBV4-2, with TRBD2 identical over 10 bases. Looked up from germline, CDR1 is LGHNA and CDR2 is YNFKEQ. J lost 1 base, V lost 0 bases, and 11 bases had no gene match. The CDR3 spans 19 residues. As DNA, the CDR3 is TGTGCCAGCAGCCAAGATTATTGGGCTAGCGGGGGAGGCCAAGAGACCCAGTACTTC. Protein: CASSQDYWASGGGQETQYF.

The chain is built from TRBV5-1 and TRBJ1-2; the D is unclear. Trimming removed 0 bases from V and 8 bases from J, with 17 bases in between. The CDR3 spans 15 residues. CDR1 and CDR2 (germline): SGHRS, YFSETQ. The CDR3 DNA reads as TGCGCCAGCAGCTTGGCCGGTACGCTAGACGAGGGCTACACCTTC. It codes for CASSLAGTLDEGYTF. Variable domain in full (rest from reference TRBV5-1 and TRBJ1-2): KAGVTQTPRYLIKTRGQQVTLSCSPISGHRSVSWYQQTPGQGLQFLFEYFSETQRNKGNFPGRFSGRQFSNSRSEMNVSTLELGDSALYLCASSLAGTLDEGYTFGSGTRLTVV.

This clone was observed a single time. The rearrangement links TRBV10-3 to TRBJ2-3; maybe TRBD2 (5 bases). Trimming shortened V by 3 bases and J by 6 bases, and 13 bases separated the two germline ends. The CDR3 covers 14 residues. CDR1 is ENHRY, CDR2 SYGVKD, per germline. Written as DNA, the CDR3 is TGTGCCATCAGTGATAACACGGCGGGCGATACGCAGTATTTT. Its protein product is CAISDNTAGDTQYF.

J is TRBJ2-7 and V is TRBV9; D remains unclear. This CDR3 is 14 amino acids long. V was trimmed by 0 bases and J by 5 bases, leaving 12 bases between them. Germline V CDR1 and CDR2: SGDLS, YYNGEE. CDR3 amino acids: CASSVGDGYNEQYF. The CDR3, as DNA: TGTGCCAGCAGCGTAGGTGACGGGTATAACGAGCAGTACTTC.